Below, 28 T cell receptor beta chains from the same sample are listed, as sequenced in a study of tumor and adjacent non-tumor tissue in lung cancer. This sample's RNA came from whole unsorted tissue. A modified ARM-PCR protocol with three rounds of nested PCR amplified TCRbeta. One entry per CDR3 protein, called by TCRdb with MiXCR from the multiplex PCR reads. Altogether over 130,000 distinct CDR3 sequences are present, roughly 66% being singletons, with the ten largest covering 18%. Sequencing used lung tumor tissue. The receptors were gathered from a man between 60 and 75 years old with small cell lung cancer.

This rearrangement joins TRBV24-1 to TRBJ2-5, with 8 nucleotides matching TRBD2. Trimming took 3 bases from V and 3 from J; bases not matched to a gene: 5. Germline-derived CDR1 and CDR2 are KGHDR and SFDVKD. This CDR3 comprises 15 residues. CDR3 coding DNA: TGTGCCACCAGTGATGGACGGGGGGGAGAAGAGACCCAGTACTTC. Translation: CATSDGRGGEETQYF.

The chain carries TRBV6-2 or TRBV6-3 and TRBJ2-1; 8 nucleotides agree with TRBD1. Germline CDR1 and CDR2: MNHEY and SVGEGT. J lost 9 bases, V lost 8 bases, and 12 bases had no gene match. The CDR3 covers 14 residues. The CDR3 sequence: CASCSGQVFGEQFF. The CDR3 DNA follows: TGTGCCAGCTGCTCGGGACAGGTTTTTGGTGAGCAGTTCTTC.

This clonotype occurred a few times. The CDR3 ends on some other residue instead of the conserved phenylalanine or tryptophan, so this is likely a read error. The chain employs TRBV11-2 and TRBJ1-6, with no clear D. Trimming stripped 1 base from V and 10 bases from J, with 20 bases between. This CDR3 spans 17 amino acids. Germline assignment: CDR1 SGHAT and CDR2 FQNNGV. DNA of the CDR3: TGTGCCAGCAGCTTAGTTGGGGTTCGCGTGGAGAACTCACCCCTCCACGTT. It is translated as CASSLVGVRVENSPLHV.

The table lists this clonotype with a few counts. A much larger clone lies one base from this, so it may be a read error. The gene calls are TRBV6-5 and TRBJ2-7, with 7 bases that match TRBD2. The V gene end was trimmed by 0 bases and the J gene end by 3 bases; junction bases not matched to a gene: 14. Germline V gene sequence: CDR1 MNHEY, CDR2 SVGAGI. The CDR3 has 18 residues. Here the CDR3 reads CASSYSPLRAGRDYEQYF. CDR3 sequence (DNA): TGTGCCAGCAGTTACTCCCCCCTTCGGGCGGGGAGGGACTACGAGCAGTACTTC.

A note on this clonotype: The conserved final phenylalanine or tryptophan is absent from the CDR3, which likely points to a read error. Because the CDR3's place on the DNA is in doubt, the DNA is left out and the CDR3 is given as listed by TCRdb. The chain joins TRBV11-1 to TRBJ2-7; TRBD1, the table's D call, was not compared with the DNA. Inclusive of both ends, the CDR3 amounts to 13 amino acids. Germline V gene sequence: CDR1 SGHAT, CDR2 FQDESV (reference sequence). The CDR3 region is CASSPGQFYEHYS.

For this clonotype: This clone may be a read error of a much larger clone one base away. The conserved phenylalanine or tryptophan is not found at the CDR3 terminus, so this likely reflects a read error. The V gene is TRBV20-1, the J gene TRBJ2-1, with TRBD2 matching over 14 bases. Germline V lookup: CDR1 DFQATT, CDR2 SNEGSKA (reference sequence). CDR3 length: 18 residues. Germline trimming cut 6 bases from V and 0 bases from J; bases unmatched to any gene: 10. For the CDR3, the DNA is TGCAGTGCAACTGGACTAGCGGGAGGCCTGAGCTCCTACAATGAGCAGTTCTAC. This codes for CSATGLAGGLSSYNEQFY.

As for this clonotype: This sequence may be a read error, since a much larger clone differs from it by one base. The V gene is TRBV20-1, the J gene TRBJ2-5; possible D gene TRBD2, 6 bases. The V end lost 0 bases, the J end lost 5 bases, and 7 bases lay between the germline ends. The CDR3 is 12 residues long. Germline-derived CDR1 and CDR2 are DFQATT and SNEGSKA (reference sequence). CDR3: CSARDRGETQYF. CDR3 coding DNA: TGCAGTGCTAGAGATCGGGGGGAGACCCAGTACTTC.

This clonotype was counted a single time. This sequence may be a read error, since a much larger clone differs from it by one base. CDR3 bases: TGCAGTACTAGAGGGGCTAATGAAAAACTGTTTTTT. It codes for CSTRGANEKLFF. This chain connects TRBV20-1 to TRBJ1-4, with D possibly matching TRBD1 (5 bases). The germline gives CDR1 DFQATT, CDR2 SNEGSKA (reference sequence). The length of the CDR3 is 12 residues.

The rearrangement uses TRBV6-5 and TRBJ1-4; D is ambiguous. V was shortened by 7 bases and J by 0 bases, with 15 bases between the two germline ends. The CDR3 is 16 amino acids. The V gene's germline CDR1 is MNHEY and CDR2 SVGAGI. CDR3 nucleotides: TGTGCCAGCACCACCGAGGATTCAGCAACTAATGAAAAACTGTTTTTT. Its translation is CASTTEDSATNEKLFF.

The chain is built from TRBV18 and TRBJ1-6; 7 bases line up with TRBD1. The CDR3 loop spans 15 amino acids. V lost 2 bases, J lost 7 bases, and 5 bases stayed unmatched. Germline V gene data show CDR1 as KGHSH and CDR2 as LQKENI. This CDR3 reads CASSPGTEINSPLHF. CDR3 sequence (DNA): TGTGCCAGCTCACCAGGGACAGAGATAAATTCACCCCTCCACTTT. The variable domain in full, completed from reference TRBV18 and TRBJ1-6, reads NAGVMQNPRHLVRRRGQEARLRCSPMKGHSHVYWYRQLPEEGLKFMVYLQKENIIDESGMPKERFSAEFPKEGPSILRIQQVVRGDSAAYFCASSPGTEINSPLHFGNGTRLTVT.

This sequence joins TRBV11-3 and TRBJ2-5; TRBD1 aligns across 9 bases. The germline CDR1 and CDR2 sequences are SGHNT and YENEEA. The V and J ends lost 5 bases and 13 bases, in that order; junction bases with no gene match: 17. CDR3 size: 15 residues. The CDR3 DNA follows: TGTGCCAGCAGCGCTGACAGGGGGACCCAAGAGGCCCGGTACTTC. As protein: CASSADRGTQEARYF. The full variable domain, rest sourced from reference TRBV11-3 and TRBJ2-5, is EAGVVQSPRYKIIEKKQPVAFWCNPISGHNTLYWYLQNLGQGPELLIRYENEEAVDDSQLPKDRFSAERLKGVDSTLKIQPAELGDSAVYLCASSADRGTQEARYFGPGTRLLVL.

The chain is built from TRBV6-5 and TRBJ2-1, with 10 nucleotides matching TRBD2. CDR1 is MNHEY and CDR2 is SVGAGI in the germline V gene. CDR3 length: 17 amino acids. Trimming removed 5 bases from V and 0 bases from J; junction bases left unmatched: 7. In DNA, the CDR3 is TGTGCCAGCAGTCACCAAGCGGGGGGGAGCTCCTACAATGAGCAGTTCTTC. This encodes CASSHQAGGSSYNEQFF.

The genes are TRBV5-4 and TRBJ2-7; 13 nucleotides align to TRBD2. Per the germline V gene, CDR1 is SGHNT and CDR2 is YYREEE (reference sequence). The CDR3 runs to 14 residues. V lost 3 bases to trimming and J lost 4 bases; unmatched junction nucleotides: 1. CDR3 nucleotides: TGTGCCAGCAGCTCGGGACTAGCGGGATACGAGCAGTACTTC. Its protein product is CASSSGLAGYEQYF.

This clonotype is a singleton in its sample. One junction end does not reproduce the germline sequence, and a read error may be involved. The chain carries TRBV20-1 and TRBJ2-3, with D uncertain. This CDR3 has 13 residues. The germline CDR1 and CDR2 sequences are DFQATT and SNEGSKA (reference sequence). CDR3 nucleotides: TGCAATGCTCGCGGAGCCAGGACAGATACGCAGTATTTT. Its protein is CNARGARTDTQYF.

On this clonotype itself: A read error may account for a junction end that differs from germline. The V call is TRBV6-1, the J call TRBJ1-5, with 8 bases lining up with TRBD1. Per the germline V gene, CDR1 is MNHNS and CDR2 is SASEGT. The CDR3 runs to 13 residues. CDR3 DNA sequence: TGTGCTAGCAGTGTGACAGGGGATCAGCCCCATCATTTT. Translation gives CASSVTGDQPHHF.

Points on this clonotype: A read error may be the cause here, since a much bigger clone is one base away. The J gene is TRBJ2-3, the V gene TRBV12-3 or TRBV12-4; D perhaps matches TRBD1 (6 bases). The CDR3 runs 15 residues. The ends were cut back, 4 bases at V and 0 bases at J, with 11 bases in the middle. The CDR3 loop is CASSWDIISTDTQYF. The CDR3, as DNA: TGTGCCAGCAGTTGGGACATAATTAGCACAGATACGCAGTATTTT.

As concerns this clonotype: At one boundary the junction diverges from the germline segment, which might be a read error. This sequence joins TRBV6-5 and TRBJ1-1; 12 nucleotides line up with TRBD1. CDR1 and CDR2 from the germline V gene are MNHEY and SVGAGI. This CDR3 contains 15 residues. CDR3 DNA sequence: TGTGCCTCGCGTCGGGGACAGGGGGCGAACACTGAAACTTTCTTT. Amino acids: CASRRGQGANTETFF.

In this sample, this clonotype turned up a few times. A junction boundary mismatches the germline segment, possibly from a read error. The CDR3 loop is CASSEDQTSGAIYEQYF. DNA for the CDR3: TGTGCCAGCAGCGAAGATCAGACTAGCGGGGCTATCTACGAGCAGTACTTC. The V call is TRBV4-2, the J call TRBJ2-7; the match to TRBD2 covers 11 bases. CDR3 size: 17 residues. CDR1 LGHNA and CDR2 YNFKEQ come from the germline V gene.

J is TRBJ1-6 and V is TRBV6-5; tentative D call: TRBD1 (6 bases). V was shortened by 4 bases and J by 4 bases, with 11 bases between the two germline ends. The V gene's germline CDR1 is MNHEY and CDR2 SVGAGI. The CDR3 totals 15 residues. The CDR3 DNA follows: TGTGCCAGCAGTTTTCAGGGGAATTATAATTCACCCCTCCACTTT. Encoded protein: CASSFQGNYNSPLHF.

Comment on this clonotype: This may come from a read error, since a much larger clone is one base off. The chain uses TRBV12-3 or TRBV12-4 and TRBJ1-5; unclear D gene. V was clipped by 3 bases and J by 6 bases, with 9 bases between them. This CDR3 contains 13 residues. CDR3 nucleotide sequence: TGTGCCAGCAGTTTGACATGGGTTCAGCCCCAGCATTTT. This translates into CASSLTWVQPQHF.

This clonotype was observed at least ten times. The CDR3, as DNA: TGTGCCAGCAGTATCTCGGGACTAGAAGAGACCCAGTACTTC. It translates to CASSISGLEETQYF. The V gene is TRBV6-5, the J gene TRBJ2-5; 8 bases agree with TRBD2. J gave up 3 bases and V 5 bases, and 5 bases lay outside the gene matches. CDR3 length equals 14 residues. The germline V gene encodes CDR1 MNHEY and CDR2 SVGAGI.

With regard to this clonotype: The junction does not match germline at one end; this may be a read error. The chain is built from TRBV20-1 and TRBJ2-5; a weak D match, TRBD2 (6 bases). The CDR3 is 12 amino acids. Per the germline V gene, CDR1 is DFQATT and CDR2 is SNEGSKA (reference sequence). CDR3 sequence: CSARPSRETHYF. CDR3 coding DNA: TGCAGTGCTAGGCCCTCCCGGGAGACCCATTACTTC.

With respect to this clonotype: It is likely a read error, because the conserved phenylalanine at the end of the CDR3 is missing. The CDR3: CASSPQGQGYEQYS. For the CDR3, the DNA is TGTGCCAGCAGCCCACAAGGTCAGGGCTACGAGCAGTACTCC. The chain has TRBV5-4 and TRBJ2-7; D is perhaps TRBD1 (5 bases). The CDR3 runs to 14 residues. V shed 4 bases and J shed 3 bases, with 14 bases lying between them. The germline V gene has CDR1 SGHNT and CDR2 YYREEE (reference sequence).

A single count supports this clonotype. One end of the junction does not line up with germline, which may come from a read error. Written as DNA, the CDR3 is TGTGCCAGCAGCTTTGGACTAGCGTGTCGGTACAATAAGCAGTTCTTC. As protein: CASSFGLACRYNKQFF. The chain employs TRBV11-1 and TRBJ2-1; 9 bases are a match to TRBD2. The CDR3 loop spans 16 amino acids. Germline values: CDR1 SGHAT, CDR2 FQDESV (reference sequence).

The genes are TRBV12-3 or TRBV12-4 and TRBJ2-7; D may be TRBD2 (7 bases). The CDR3 sequence is 13 residues long. V lost 5 bases and J lost 7, with 15 bases in between. The CDR3 is CASSRGTGGEQYV. The CDR3 DNA reads as TGTGCCAGCAGTAGGGGGACCGGGGGGGAGCAGTACGTC.

In its sample, this clonotype was seen a few times. This rearrangement joins TRBV5-1 to TRBJ2-6; D is unclear. V was cut by 0 bases and J by 0 bases, with 4 bases left in between. The CDR3 has 15 amino acids. Germline CDR1 SGHRS, CDR2 YFSETQ. CDR3 region: CASSLASSGANVLTF. The CDR3, as DNA: TGCGCCAGCAGCTTGGCCAGCTCTGGGGCCAACGTCCTGACTTTC.

This clonotype showed up just once. The junction does not match germline at one end; this may be a read error. The chain couples TRBV6-6 to TRBJ1-4, with D possibly matching TRBD1 (6 bases). Germline CDR1 MNHNY, CDR2 SVGAGI (reference sequence). The CDR3 length is 13 residues. CDR3 in DNA: TGTGCCAGCAGCCCCCCAGGGGTTCGAAAACTAATGTTT. Encoded protein: CASSPPGVRKLMF.

The table lists this clonotype with a few counts. The genes are TRBV28 and TRBJ2-5; D unclear. The CDR3 extends over 14 amino acids. The germline V gene has CDR1 MDHEN and CDR2 SYDVKM. Between the trimmed V and J ends, which lost 1 base and 1 base, there was a span of 7 bases. The CDR3 reads CASSLLQTQETQYF. For the CDR3, the DNA is TGTGCCAGCAGTTTATTACAGACCCAAGAGACCCAGTACTTC. The full variable domain, its missing parts supplied by reference TRBV28 and TRBJ2-5, is DVKVTQSSRYLVKRTGEKVFLECVQDMDHENMFWYRQDPGLGLRLIYFSYDVKMKEKGDIPEGYSVSREKKERFSLILESASTNQTSMYLCASSLLQTQETQYFGPGTRLLVL.